This T cell receptor (beta chain) was captured by sequencing in a study of graft-versus-host responses after intestinal transplantation. Study details: Recipients got multivisceral, liver-intestinal, or isolated intestinal transplants. General study findings and limits: Early post-transplant falls in HvG clones accompanied the peak levels of circulating GvH clones. Subjects displaying graft-donor T cell macrochimerism possessed elevated graft-versus-host to host-versus-graft clonal ratios inside allografts.

Generated by immunoSEQ multiplex PCR, the TCRdb table keeps only in-frame clones and is missing some. Of around 49,000 clones in the sample, around 90% were seen once. The CDR3 consists of 14 residues. Trimming cost V 4 bases and J 4 bases; bases outside gene matches: 4. Germline CDR1 and CDR2: SGHRS and YFSETQ. Concerning this clone itself: What it recognizes is unknown.

The clonotype was recovered from a human donor who was the organ donor for an intestinal transplant. Sequencing used unstimulated CD4+ T cells sorted from spleen or lymph node cells, obtained before transplant. This chain links TRBV5-1 with TRBJ2-2; TRBD1 matches at 7 bases. The DNA of the CDR3 is TGCGCCAGCAGCCTAGGGGGCGTCACCGGGGAGCTGTTTTTT. As protein: CASSLGGVTGELFF. The variable domain in full, completed from reference TRBV5-1 and TRBJ2-2, reads KAGVTQTPRYLIKTRGQQVTLSCSPISGHRSVSWYQQTPGQGLQFLFEYFSETQRNKGNFPGRFSGRQFSNSRSEMNVSTLELGDSALYLCASSLGGVTGELFFGEGSRLTVL.